A selection of T cell receptor beta chains follows, all from one sample in a study of beta chain features in type 1 diabetes. Some clones are missing from TCRdb's copy, which holds only in-frame ones; the method was immunoSEQ multiplex PCR. The profile shows tens of thousands of clones, about 66% of them singletons. The sample comprised Tregs from blood. Receptor source: a man aged 30-40 years with type 1 diabetes. Some clones in this sample may be carry-over from other donors' samples. Each CDR3 is given with its conserved first and last residue. The order of the fields is D gene, CDR3 length, clone size, V gene, J gene, CDR3 DNA, CDR3 protein. D genes are given only for firm matches. For some rows the clone size is stated as once, few or many, or as a class when expanded; others skip it.

>TRBD2|14|NA|TRBV7-2|TRBJ2-1
TGTGCCAGCAGCCCAGCGGGGGGAAACAATGAGCAGTTCTTC
CASSPAGGNNEQFF
>TRBD1|16|NA|TRBV30|TRBJ1-4
TGTGCCTGGGCCCCAAAACCCGGGACAGATAATGAAAAACTGTTTTTT
CAWAPKPGTDNEKLFF
>NA|15|NA|TRBV7-9|TRBJ1-3
TGTGCCAGCAGCTTAGCTGGAGGGTCTGGAAACACCATATATTTT
CASSLAGGSGNTIYF
>TRBD2|13|NA|TRBV2|TRBJ2-2
TGTGCCAGCCTCCTAGCGGGGCGGGGGGAGCTGTTTTTT
CASLLAGRGELFF
>NA|14|NA|TRBV5-4|TRBJ2-5
TGTGCCAGCAGCCCGGGGGATTCCCAAGAGACCCAGTACTTC
CASSPGDSQETQYF
>NA|15|NA|TRBV6-5|TRBJ1-2
TGTGCCAGCAGTTCTATTCTGGGACAAACTGACGGCTACACCTTC
CASSSILGQTDGYTF
>NA|16|few|TRBV2|TRBJ1-1
TGTGCCAGCACAGACGGGGTATATTGGATGAACACTGAAGCTTTCTTT
CASTDGVYWMNTEAFF
>TRBD2|19|NA|TRBV18|TRBJ2-3
TGTGCCAGCTCACCAGGGCTAGCGGGAGGGCCGGAGTCATCAGATACGCAGTATTTT
CASSPGLAGGPESSDTQYF
>TRBD1|14|once|TRBV2|TRBJ1-4
TGTGCCAGCAGGTGGTTGACAGGGGTTGAAAAACTGTTTTTT
CASRWLTGVEKLFF
>TRBD2|12|NA|TRBV28|TRBJ2-4
TGTGCCAGCAGTTGGGGGGGAAACATTCAGTACTTC
CASSWGGNIQYF
>NA|13|once|TRBV5-1|TRBJ1-5
TGCGCCAGCTCCGGGGGGGATAATCAGCCCCAGCATTTT
CASSGGDNQPQHF
>TRBD1|15|NA|TRBV7-3|TRBJ2-5
TGTGCCAGCAGCTTAAGACAGGGGCCAGGAGAGACCCAGTACTTC
CASSLRQGPGETQYF
>TRBD1|15|few|TRBV5-1|TRBJ2-1
TGCGCCAGCAGCAACGAGGGACAGGAGTACAATGAGCAGTTCTTC
CASSNEGQEYNEQFF
>TRBD1|13|NA|TRBV6-5|TRBJ2-7
TGTGCCAGCAGTAAATGGACAGGGGGCGAGCAGTACTTC
CASSKWTGGEQYF
>NA|16|NA|TRBV18|TRBJ2-3
TGTGCCAGCTCACCGTGGGGGCTCTCCCACATCGATACGCAGTATTTT
CASSPWGLSHIDTQYF
>TRBD1|13|NA|TRBV15|TRBJ2-1
TGTGCCACCAGCAGAGGACAGGGCGTTTTCCAGTTCTTC
CATSRGQGVFQFF
>NA|14|NA|TRBV19|TRBJ2-1
TGTGCCAGTAGCATGACTACATCCTACAATGAGCAGTTCTTC
CASSMTTSYNEQFF
>TRBD2|18|NA|TRBV5-1|TRBJ2-1
TGCGCCAGCAGCTTGGCGTGGGGGACTAGCGGGGGCTACAATGAGCAGTTCTTC
CASSLAWGTSGGYNEQFF
>NA|14|NA|TRBV9|TRBJ2-3
TGTGCCAGCAGTAGGGGGAGACTCACAGATACGCAGTATTTT
CASSRGRLTDTQYF
>TRBD1|14|NA|TRBV18|TRBJ2-5
TGTGCCAGCTCACCCGGGACAGAACAAGAGACCCAGTACTTC
CASSPGTEQETQYF
>TRBD1|14|NA|TRBV7-3|TRBJ1-2
TGTGCCAGCAGCGCTGGACAGGGCCTTAGGGGCTACACCTTC
CASSAGQGLRGYTF
>TRBD1|14|NA|TRBV6-5|TRBJ1-6
TGTGCCAGCAGGGACAGGACCGGAGGTTCACCCCTCCACTTT
CASRDRTGGSPLHF
>TRBD2|12|NA|TRBV7-9|TRBJ2-1
TGTGCCAGCAGCAGAGCGGGGATCCCTCCGTTCTTC
CASSRAGIPPFF
>NA|14|NA|TRBV9|TRBJ1-2
TGTGCCAGCAGCGCTCTCACAGCTAACTATGGCTACACCTTC
CASSALTANYGYTF
>NA|16|NA|TRBV18|TRBJ2-6
TGTGCCAGCTCACGGATACAGGGCTCTGGGGCCAACGTCCTGACTTTC
CASSRIQGSGANVLTF
>TRBD2|15|NA|TRBV27|TRBJ2-2
TGTGCCAGCACCCGACTAGCTTCCGACACCGGGGAGCTGTTTTTT
CASTRLASDTGELFF
>NA|11|NA|TRBV5-1|TRBJ2-7
TGCGCCAGCAGCTCGCGGGGCGAGCAGTACTTC
CASSSRGEQYF
>TRBD2|19|NA|TRBV15|TRBJ2-3
TGTGCCACCAGCAGAGGAGAGTCTTATAGCGGGGTGCTCACAGATACGCAGTATTTT
CATSRGESYSGVLTDTQYF
>NA|15|NA|TRBV5-1|TRBJ2-7
TGCGCCAGCAGCTTGGGGACAGTCCTTACCTACGAGCAGTACTTC
CASSLGTVLTYEQYF
>NA|12|NA|TRBV5-4|TRBJ2-2
TGTGCCAGCAACCCCCTCGGCGGGGAGCTGTTTTTT
CASNPLGGELFF
>TRBD2|16|few|TRBV7-3|TRBJ2-3
TGTGCCAGCACCGCACTTAGCGGGGCTAGCACAGATACGCAGTATTTT
CASTALSGASTDTQYF
>TRBD2|15|NA|TRBV28|TRBJ2-1
TGTGCCAGCATTTTCGCGGGGGGCTCCTACAATGAGCAGTTCTTC
CASIFAGGSYNEQFF
>NA|12|NA|TRBV5-1|TRBJ1-2
TGCGCCAGCAGCTTGGATGGGGCTGGCTACACCTTC
CASSLDGAGYTF
>NA|17|few|TRBV5-5|TRBJ1-6
TGTGCCAGCAGCTGGGGGGGGTCCGCTACTGAGAATTCACCCCTCCACTTT
CASSWGGSATENSPLHF
>NA|15|NA|TRBV4-2|TRBJ2-5
TGTGCCAGCAGCCAAGATGCGACTTACCAAGAGACCCAGTACTTC
CASSQDATYQETQYF
>NA|12|few|TRBV2|TRBJ2-5
TGTGCCAGCGGGCCTTACCAGGAGACCCAGTACTTC
CASGPYQETQYF
>TRBD1|15|NA|TRBV10-3|TRBJ1-2
TGTGCCATCAGTGTGGGACAGGGGGTTAACTATGGCTACACCTTC
CAISVGQGVNYGYTF
>NA|14|NA|TRBV7-8|TRBJ2-5
TGTGCCAGCAGCTTAGCTCCGTACCAAGAGACCCAGTACTTC
CASSLAPYQETQYF
>TRBD1|17|NA|TRBV5-6|TRBJ2-3
TGTGCCAGCAGCTCCTCCTTCGACAGGGCCATCAGAGATACGCAGTATTTT
CASSSSFDRAIRDTQYF
>NA|12|NA|TRBV30|TRBJ1-2
TGTGCCTACGAAGGAGCTCCATACGGCTACACCTTC
CAYEGAPYGYTF
>NA|15|NA|TRBV7-3|TRBJ2-3
TGTGCCAGCAGCTTGGGACTTGCCTCGGGAGATACGCAGTATTTT
CASSLGLASGDTQYF
>TRBD1|15|NA|TRBV5-6|TRBJ1-4
TGTGCCAGCAGCTTGGGGGACAGGACTAATGAAAAACTGTTTTTT
CASSLGDRTNEKLFF
>NA|13|NA|TRBV6-1|TRBJ1-2
TGTGCCAGCGGAGCCAGTAGTTTCTATGGCTACACCTTC
CASGASSFYGYTF
>TRBD1|15|NA|TRBV9|TRBJ2-7
TGTGCCAGCAGCGCCAGCGTAGGACAGGGGGTCGAGCAGTACTTC
CASSASVGQGVEQYF